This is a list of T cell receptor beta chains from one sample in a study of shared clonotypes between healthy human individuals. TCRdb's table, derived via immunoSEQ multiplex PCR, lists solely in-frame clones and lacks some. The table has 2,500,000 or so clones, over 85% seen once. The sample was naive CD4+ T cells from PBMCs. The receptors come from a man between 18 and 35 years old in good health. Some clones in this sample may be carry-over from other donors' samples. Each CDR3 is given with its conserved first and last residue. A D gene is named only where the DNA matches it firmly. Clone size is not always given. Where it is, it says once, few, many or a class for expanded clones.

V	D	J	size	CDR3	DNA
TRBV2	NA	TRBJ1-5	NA	CASALGGARSNQPQHF	TGTGCCAGCGCCCTGGGGGGGGCCAGAAGCAATCAGCCCCAGCATTTT
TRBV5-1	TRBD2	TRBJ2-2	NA	CASSLLAGGSQAGELFF	TGCGCCAGCAGCTTACTAGCGGGAGGCTCGCAGGCCGGGGAGCTGTTTTTT
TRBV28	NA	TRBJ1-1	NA	CASSLPGKGVDTEAFF	TGTGCCAGCAGTTTACCGGGGAAGGGTGTCGACACTGAAGCTTTCTTT
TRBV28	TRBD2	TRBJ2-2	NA	CASSPPLAGLGAGELFF	TGTGCCAGCAGCCCCCCACTAGCGGGGCTAGGGGCCGGGGAGCTGTTTTTT
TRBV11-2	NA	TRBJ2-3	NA	CASSLGIRAGAGTDTQYF	TGTGCCAGCAGCTTAGGAATCCGGGCAGGGGCAGGCACAGATACGCAGTATTTT
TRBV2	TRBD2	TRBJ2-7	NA	CATGTSGYEQYF	TGTGCCACCGGGACTAGCGGCTACGAGCAGTACTTC
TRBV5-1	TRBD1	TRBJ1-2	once	CASSLVGQGEGNYGYTF	TGCGCCAGCAGCTTGGTTGGACAGGGGGAGGGGAACTATGGCTACACCTTC
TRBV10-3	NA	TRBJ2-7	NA	CAISERGFSYEQYF	TGTGCCATCAGTGAGAGGGGTTTCTCCTACGAGCAGTACTTC
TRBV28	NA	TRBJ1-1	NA	CASSPLSPGAFAEAFF	TGTGCCAGCAGTCCTCTTTCGCCGGGGGCCTTCGCTGAAGCTTTCTTT
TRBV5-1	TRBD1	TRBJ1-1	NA	CASSSGTGGVKSGIFF	TGCGCCAGCAGCTCCGGGACAGGGGGCGTCAAGAGCGGAATTTTCTTT
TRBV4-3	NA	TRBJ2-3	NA	CASSQEFQSGTDTQYF	TGCGCCAGCAGCCAAGAGTTTCAGAGTGGCACAGATACGCAGTATTTT
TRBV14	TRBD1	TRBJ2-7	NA	CASSRRQGFYHEQYF	TGTGCCAGCAGCCGAAGACAGGGGTTCTACCACGAGCAGTACTTC
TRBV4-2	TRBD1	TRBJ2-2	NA	CASSPDRGIGELFF	TGTGCCAGCAGCCCTGACAGGGGTATCGGGGAGCTGTTTTTT
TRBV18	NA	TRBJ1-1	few	CASSPAEYTEAFF	TGTGCCAGCTCCCCTGCAGAGTACACTGAAGCTTTCTTT
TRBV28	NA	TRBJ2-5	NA	CASSLSQETQYF	TGTGCCAGCAGTCTTTCACAAGAGACCCAGTACTTC
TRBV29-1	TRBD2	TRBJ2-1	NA	CSVEVAGGPYNEQFF	TGCAGCGTTGAAGTGGCGGGAGGGCCTTACAATGAGCAGTTCTTC
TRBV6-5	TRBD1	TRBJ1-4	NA	CASSYSISGGFEKLFF	TGTGCCAGCAGTTACTCGATATCAGGGGGGTTTGAAAAACTGTTTTTT
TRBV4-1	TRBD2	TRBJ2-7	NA	CASSQGASGRGRQYF	TGCGCCAGCAGCCAAGGGGCTAGCGGGAGAGGGAGGCAGTACTTC
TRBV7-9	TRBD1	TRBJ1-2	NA	CASRDGTGIGYGYTF	TGTGCCAGCAGAGACGGGACAGGTATAGGCTATGGCTACACCTTC
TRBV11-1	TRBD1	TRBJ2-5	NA	CASSRDRGETQYF	TGTGCCAGCAGCCGGGACAGGGGGGAGACCCAGTACTTC
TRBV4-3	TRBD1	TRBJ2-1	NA	CASSRSVGQGHNEQFF	TGCGCCAGCAGCCGGTCCGTGGGACAGGGTCACAATGAGCAGTTCTTC
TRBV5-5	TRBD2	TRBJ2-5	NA	CASSLRLAGAAETQYF	TGTGCCAGCAGCCTCCGACTAGCGGGAGCGGCGGAGACCCAGTACTTC
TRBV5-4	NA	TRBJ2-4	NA	CASSLGGWAKNIQYF	TGTGCCAGCAGCTTGGGGGGTTGGGCCAAAAACATTCAGTACTTC
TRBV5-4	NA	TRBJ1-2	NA	CASTPSAPQGGYTF	TGTGCCAGCACCCCGTCCGCACCCCAAGGGGGCTACACCTTC
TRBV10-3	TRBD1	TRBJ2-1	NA	CAISDDRGDDEQFF	TGTGCCATCAGTGACGACAGGGGGGACGATGAGCAGTTCTTC
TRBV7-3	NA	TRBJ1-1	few	CASSLQGSDTEAFF	TGTGCCAGCAGCTTACAGGGGTCCGACACTGAAGCTTTCTTT
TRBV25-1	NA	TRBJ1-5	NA	CASSRGNQPQHF	TGTGCCAGCAGTCGGGGCAATCAGCCCCAGCATTTT
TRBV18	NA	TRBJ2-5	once	CASSPKTRPEETQYF	TGTGCCAGCTCACCGAAAACTAGGCCGGAGGAGACCCAGTACTTC
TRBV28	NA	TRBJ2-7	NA	CASSSGMYGYEQYF	TGTGCCAGCAGTTCAGGGATGTATGGGTACGAGCAGTACTTC
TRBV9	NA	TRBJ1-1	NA	CASSPGHRNTEAFF	TGTGCCAGCAGTCCGGGACACAGGAACACTGAAGCTTTCTTT
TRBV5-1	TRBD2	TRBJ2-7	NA	CASGRVAGTSYEQYF	TGCGCCAGCGGACGGGTAGCGGGAACCTCCTACGAGCAGTACTTC
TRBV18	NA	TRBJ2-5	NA	CASSPNRVETQYF	TGTGCCAGCTCACCAAACAGGGTTGAGACCCAGTACTTC
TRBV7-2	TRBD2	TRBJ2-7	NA	CASSLVASGPYEQYF	TGTGCCAGCAGCTTAGTGGCTAGCGGACCCTACGAGCAGTACTTC
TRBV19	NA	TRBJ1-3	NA	CASSTQSGNTIYF	TGTGCCAGTAGTACCCAGAGTGGAAACACCATATATTTT
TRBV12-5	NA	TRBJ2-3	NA	CASADQDRADTQYF	TGTGCTAGTGCCGATCAGGATCGCGCAGATACGCAGTATTTT
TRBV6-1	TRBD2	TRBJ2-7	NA	CASSEGLAGGRIEQYF	TGTGCCAGCAGTGAAGGACTAGCGGGAGGACGCATCGAGCAGTACTTC
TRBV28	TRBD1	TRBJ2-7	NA	CASSPGYRGHEQYF	TGTGCCAGCAGTCCAGGCTACAGGGGCCACGAGCAGTACTTC
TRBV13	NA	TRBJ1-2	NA	CASSGIRKGPNYGYTF	TGTGCCAGCAGCGGGATCCGTAAGGGGCCTAACTATGGCTACACCTTC
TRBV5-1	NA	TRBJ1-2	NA	CASSSTGYGYTF	TGCGCCAGCAGCTCGACAGGTTATGGCTACACCTTC
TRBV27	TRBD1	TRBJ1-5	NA	CASSSTGVGNQPQHF	TGTGCCAGCAGTAGTACAGGGGTGGGCAATCAGCCCCAGCATTTT
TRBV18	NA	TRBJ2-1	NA	CASSPPSSQNEQFF	TGTGCCAGCTCACCACCGTCCTCTCAAAATGAGCAGTTCTTC
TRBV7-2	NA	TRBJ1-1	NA	CASSIGWGLVLF	TGTGCCAGCAGCATCGGGTGGGGGCTCGTACTGTTT